This is a list of T cell receptor beta chains from one sample in a study of OX40 agonist ivuxolimab in advanced cancers. Profiled with immunoSEQ multiplex PCR; TCRdb holds only in-frame clones, not every one. The top ten hold 0.2% to 0.25% of the sample, which has about 81,000 clones, about 85% seen once. This specimen was CD4+ or CD8+ T cells sorted from blood, taken in a trial of the OX40 agonist ivuxolimab. These receptors originate from an adult with an advanced solid tumor such as melanoma, head and neck, liver or kidney cancer. Each CDR3 is given with its conserved first and last residue. D genes are given only for firm matches.

V gene	D gene	J gene	CDR3 protein
TRBV10-1	TRBD1	TRBJ2-7	CASRIEFSPDVGQGGHEQYF
TRBV19	TRBD2	TRBJ2-7	CASSIRRTSGRGEQYF
TRBV2	.	TRBJ1-1	CASTNRRLNTEAFF
TRBV7-3	TRBD2	TRBJ2-2	CASSPGLPGELFF
TRBV2	TRBD2	TRBJ2-7	CASSDGLAGDYYQYF
TRBV27	TRBD1	TRBJ1-5	CASSLLFGQGAVQPQHF
TRBV12-5	.	TRBJ2-3	CASGVGTDTQYF
TRBV11-3	.	TRBJ2-1	CASSLDRGPYNEQFF
TRBV27	TRBD1	TRBJ1-1	CASSLGPRGTEAFF
TRBV5-1	.	TRBJ1-1	CASRFQGTLNTEAFF